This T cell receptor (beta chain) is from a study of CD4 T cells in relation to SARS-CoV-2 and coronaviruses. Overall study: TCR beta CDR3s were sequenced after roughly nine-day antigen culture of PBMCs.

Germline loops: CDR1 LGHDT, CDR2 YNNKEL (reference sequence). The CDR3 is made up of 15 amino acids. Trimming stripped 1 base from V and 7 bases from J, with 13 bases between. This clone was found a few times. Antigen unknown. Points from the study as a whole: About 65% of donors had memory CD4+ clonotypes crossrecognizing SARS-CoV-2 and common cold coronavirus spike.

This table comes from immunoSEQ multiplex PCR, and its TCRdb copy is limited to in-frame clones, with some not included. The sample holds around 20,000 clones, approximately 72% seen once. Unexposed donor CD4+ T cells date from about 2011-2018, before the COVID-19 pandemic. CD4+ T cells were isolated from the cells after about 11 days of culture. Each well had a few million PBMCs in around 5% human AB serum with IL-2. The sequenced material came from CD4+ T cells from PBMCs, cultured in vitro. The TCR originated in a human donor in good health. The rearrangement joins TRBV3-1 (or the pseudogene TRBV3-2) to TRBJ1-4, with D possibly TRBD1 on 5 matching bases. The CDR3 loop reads CASSQVVRVGEKLFF. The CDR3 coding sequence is TGTGCCAGCAGCCAAGTGGTCAGGGTCGGTGAAAAACTGTTTTTT.